The 12 T cell receptor beta chains given below trace back to one sample, sequenced in a study of T cell responses to AZD1222 COVID-19 vaccine. Clones were read by immunoSEQ multiplex PCR, and TCRdb kept only the in-frame ones, dropping some. The sample carries around 130,000 clones, roughly 92% recorded once. The sequences come from peripheral blood, collected 28 days after the second AZD1222 dose. These receptor sequences come from an adult who received the AZD1222 COVID-19 vaccine.

The chain is built from TRBV30 and TRBJ1-1; no firm D call. CDR1 and CDR2 from the germline V gene are GTSNPN and SVGIG (reference sequence). CDR3 size: 11 residues. Trimming took 5 bases from V and 1 from J, leaving 5 bases between them. DNA for the CDR3: TGTGCCTGGGGCCGGAACACTGAAGCTTTCTTT. Protein product: CAWGRNTEAFF. Combining the CDR3 with reference TRBV30 and TRBJ1-1 gives the whole variable domain SQTIHQWPATLVQPVGSPLSLECTVEGTSNPNLYWYRQAAGRGLQLLFYSVGIGQISSEVPQNLSASRPQDRQFILSSKKLLLSDSGFYLCAWGRNTEAFFGQGTRLTVV.

The rearrangement uses TRBV30 and TRBJ1-2; no clear D. V was pared by 0 bases and J by 7 bases, with 12 bases between. CDR3 size: 13 residues. Germline CDR1 reads GTSNPN; CDR2 reads SVGIG (reference sequence). The CDR3 loop reads CAWSVGLPGGYTF. The CDR3 nucleotides read TGTGCCTGGAGTGTAGGGCTCCCCGGTGGCTACACCTTC.

V is TRBV5-1 and J is TRBJ1-5, with a tentative D call TRBD1 (5 bases). Germline V gene lookup returns CDR1 SGHRS and CDR2 YFSETQ. The CDR3 has 14 residues. Trimming removed 0 bases at V and 6 bases at J, with 10 bases between. CDR3 nucleotides: TGCGCCAGCAGCTTGGCCGGGGGAGGTCAGCCCCAGCATTTT. Amino acids: CASSLAGGGQPQHF.

The rearrangement links TRBV18 to TRBJ2-7, with TRBD2 identical over 8 bases. With 4 bases clipped from V and 3 bases from J, the junction kept 2 bases outside the gene matches. From germline, CDR1 is KGHSH and CDR2 LQKENI. This CDR3 is built from 13 residues. The CDR3 here is CASSRGLDYEQYF. The CDR3 coding sequence is TGTGCCAGCTCACGGGGACTAGACTACGAGCAGTACTTC.

The chain links TRBV7-8 to TRBJ1-2, with D perhaps TRBD1 (6 bases). CDR3 length: 14 residues. V dropped 0 bases and J dropped 2 bases, with 7 bases sitting between them. Germline V CDR1 and CDR2: SGHVS, FQNEAQ. CDR3 region: CASSLAQGNYGYTF. DNA for the CDR3: TGTGCCAGCAGCTTAGCTCAGGGGAACTATGGCTACACCTTC.

The rearrangement links TRBV13 to TRBJ2-1; 10 bases match TRBD2. With V trimmed by 0 bases and J by 7 bases, 9 bases remained unmatched. The CDR3 consists of 17 residues. Germline loops: CDR1 PRHDT, CDR2 FYEKMQ (reference sequence). The CDR3 loop is CASSLGWASGRLNEQFF. CDR3 DNA sequence: TGTGCCAGCAGCTTAGGGTGGGCTAGCGGGAGATTGAATGAGCAGTTCTTC.

The rearrangement links TRBV4-2 to TRBJ1-5; 8 nucleotides line up with TRBD1. Trimming cost V 1 base and J 4 bases; bases outside gene matches: 3. The CDR3 length is 15 residues. Germline V gives CDR1 LGHNA, CDR2 YNFKEQ. Here the CDR3 DNA reads TGTGCCAGCAGCCAAGTACAGGGGGTAAATCAGCCCCAGCATTTT. This codes for CASSQVQGVNQPQHF.

This chain links TRBV7-3 with TRBJ2-1; 8 bases line up with TRBD2. V dropped 0 bases and J dropped 5; count of bases not matched to a gene: 6. CDR1 is SGHTA, CDR2 FQGTGA, per germline. The CDR3 consists of 16 residues. In DNA, the CDR3 is TGTGCCAGCAGCTTAACGGGAGCGGGGGCCCACAATGAGCAGTTCTTC. It specifies CASSLTGAGAHNEQFF.

This chain joins TRBV6-8 and TRBJ2-7; no clear D gene. Trimming cost V 5 bases and J 4 bases, with 21 bases left between them. Germline CDR1 and CDR2: MNHGY and SAAAGT. This CDR3 has 16 residues. The CDR3 region is CASSKTWMPLGYEQYF. DNA for the CDR3: TGTGCCAGCAGTAAGACCTGGATGCCCCTCGGGTACGAGCAGTACTTC.

The chain links TRBV7-9 to TRBJ1-4; D might be TRBD1 (5 bases). V lost 1 base and J lost 8, with 11 bases in between. CDR1 SEHNR and CDR2 FQNEAQ come from the germline V gene (reference sequence). The CDR3 runs 14 residues. CDR3 protein: CASSLGTNREKLFF. In nucleotides, the CDR3 is TGTGCCAGCAGCTTAGGGACAAATCGGGAAAAACTGTTTTTT.

This clone was detected only once. The chain joins TRBV3-1 (or the pseudogene TRBV3-2) to TRBJ2-3; D unclear. Germline assignment: CDR1 LGHDT and CDR2 YNNKEL (reference sequence). Trimming pared 0 bases from V and 5 bases from J, leaving 0 bases between. CDR3 length equals 11 residues. CDR3 protein: CASSQEDTQYF. CDR3 nucleotide sequence: TGTGCCAGCAGCCAAGAAGATACGCAGTATTTT.

The chain is built from TRBV5-4 and TRBJ2-7; the D is unclear. The CDR3 has 11 amino acids. In germline, CDR1 is SGHNT, CDR2 YYREEE (reference sequence). V dropped 0 bases and J dropped 3 bases, with 1 base sitting between them. The CDR3 region is CASSLGYEQYF. The CDR3 DNA sequence: TGTGCCAGCAGCTTGGGCTACGAGCAGTACTTC.